This TCR beta chain was identified in a study of response to subunit inactivated influenza vaccine. Germline V gene sequence: CDR1 MGHDK, CDR2 SYGVNS. CDR3 length: 14 residues. V dropped 0 bases and J dropped 1 base, with 3 bases sitting between them. TCRdb ran MiXCR on the RT-PCR reads and lists one entry per CDR3 protein. Among roughly 700,000 distinct CDR3 sequences listed, 14% were seen once. Broader study findings: Only a handful of new T cells, the authors suggested, are recruited with each seasonal influenza vaccination.

Turning to this clonotype: Its target is not known.

This receptor was taken from a man aged 45 to 65 who received an inactivated influenza vaccine. This rearrangement joins TRBV25-1 to TRBJ2-2; no definite D call. This sample comprised PBMCs from blood, obtained 14 to 15 days before vaccination. CDR3 DNA sequence: TGTGCCAGCAGTGAATATCGGAACACCGGGGAGCTGTTTTTT. Encoded protein: CASSEYRNTGELFF.